The source of this TCR beta chain is a study of T cells in Graves' hyperthyroidism and ophthalmopathy. Study details: Pretreatment peripheral blood was obtained at initial diagnosis. Points from the study as a whole: Expanded thyroid clonotypes (above 0.001) were mostly also found in blood.

Authors of the study amplified TCR beta CDR3 regions from RNA transcripts. First-round RT-PCR with HTBI primers amplified the TCR CDR3 region. MiXCR, run by TCRdb on the multiplex PCR reads, gives a single entry per CDR3 protein. The data show almost 600,000 distinct CDR3 sequences, about 14% seen once. This CDR3 region has 16 residues. V trimming: 2 bases; J trimming: 1 base; junction bases outside the gene matches: 6. CDR1 is WNHNN and CDR2 is SYGVQD in the germline V gene (reference sequence). Diagnoses were established using clinical symptoms, serum thyroxine and TRAb, thyroid ultrasound and orbital computed tomography. Progressors' blood was drawn at hyperthyroidism diagnosis, before ophthalmopathy symptoms. As concerns this clonotype: Its specificity is unknown.

The source material was blood. The rearrangement joins TRBV10-1 to TRBJ2-3; the match to TRBD2 covers 7 bases. This clonotype originated in a woman in her twenties or thirties with Graves' hyperthyroidism that later progressed to Graves' ophthalmopathy. The DNA of the CDR3 is TGCGCCAGCAGTGAGAGTAGCGGGTCCGGCACAGATACGCAGTATTTT. The encoded protein is CASSESSGSGTDTQYF.